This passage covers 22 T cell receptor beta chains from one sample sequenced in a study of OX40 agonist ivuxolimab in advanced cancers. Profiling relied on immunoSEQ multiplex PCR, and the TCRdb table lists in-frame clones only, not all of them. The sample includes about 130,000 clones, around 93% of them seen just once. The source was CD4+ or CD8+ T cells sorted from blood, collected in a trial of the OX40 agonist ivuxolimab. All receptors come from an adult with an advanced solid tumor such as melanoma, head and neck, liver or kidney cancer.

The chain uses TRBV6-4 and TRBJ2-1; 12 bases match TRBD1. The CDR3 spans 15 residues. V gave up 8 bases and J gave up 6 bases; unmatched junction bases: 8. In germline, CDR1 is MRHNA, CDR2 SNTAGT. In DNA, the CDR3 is TGTGCCAGCGGTACCGGGACAGGGGGCCTCAATGAGCAGTTCTTC. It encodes CASGTGTGGLNEQFF.

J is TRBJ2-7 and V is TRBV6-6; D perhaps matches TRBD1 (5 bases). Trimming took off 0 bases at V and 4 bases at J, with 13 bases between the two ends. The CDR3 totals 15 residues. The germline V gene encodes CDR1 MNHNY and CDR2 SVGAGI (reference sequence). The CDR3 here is CASSYSFRESYEQYF. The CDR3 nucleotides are TGTGCCAGCAGTTACTCGTTCAGGGAATCATACGAGCAGTACTTC.

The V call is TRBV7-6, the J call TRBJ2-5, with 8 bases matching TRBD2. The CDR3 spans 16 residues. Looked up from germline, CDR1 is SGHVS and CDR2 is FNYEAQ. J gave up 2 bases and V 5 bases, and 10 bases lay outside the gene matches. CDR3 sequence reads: CASSLHLLAGQETQYF. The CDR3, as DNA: TGTGCCAGCAGCCTACACCTCTTAGCGGGACAAGAGACCCAGTACTTC.

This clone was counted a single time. The CDR3 bases are TGTGCCAGCAGCCGGAGGGCCACCTACAATGAGCAGTTCTTC. The encoded protein is CASSRRATYNEQFF. The chain couples TRBV5-6 to TRBJ2-1; D possibly corresponds to TRBD2 (6 bases). The CDR3 spans 14 residues. Germline values: CDR1 SGHDT, CDR2 YYEEEE. The V gene lost 4 bases and the J gene lost 2 bases, with 10 bases spanning the gap. Complete variable domain (other parts from reference TRBV5-6 and TRBJ2-1): DAGVTQSPTHLIKTRGQQVTLRCSPKSGHDTVSWYQQALGQGPQFIFQYYEEEERQRGNFPDRFSGHQFPNYSSELNVNALLLGDSALYLCASSRRATYNEQFFGPGTRLTVL.

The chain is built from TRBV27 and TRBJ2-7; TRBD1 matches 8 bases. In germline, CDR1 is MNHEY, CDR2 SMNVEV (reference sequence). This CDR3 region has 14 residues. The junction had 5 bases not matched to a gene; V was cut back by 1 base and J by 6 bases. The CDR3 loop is CASSLLVQGGEQYF. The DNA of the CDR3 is TGTGCCAGCAGTTTATTGGTACAGGGGGGCGAGCAGTACTTC.

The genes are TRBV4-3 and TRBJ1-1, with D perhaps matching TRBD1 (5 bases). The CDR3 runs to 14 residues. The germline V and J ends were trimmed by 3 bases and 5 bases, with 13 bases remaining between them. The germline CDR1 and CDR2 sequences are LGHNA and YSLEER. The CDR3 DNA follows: TGCGCCAGCAGCCATCCAAGGCAGGGAACTGAAGCTTTCTTT. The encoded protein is CASSHPRQGTEAFF.

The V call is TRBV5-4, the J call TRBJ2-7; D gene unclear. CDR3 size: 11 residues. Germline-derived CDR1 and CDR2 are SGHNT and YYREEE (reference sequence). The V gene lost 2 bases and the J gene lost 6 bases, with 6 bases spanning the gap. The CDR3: CASSLMGEQYF. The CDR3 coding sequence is TGTGCCAGCAGCTTAATGGGCGAGCAGTACTTC.

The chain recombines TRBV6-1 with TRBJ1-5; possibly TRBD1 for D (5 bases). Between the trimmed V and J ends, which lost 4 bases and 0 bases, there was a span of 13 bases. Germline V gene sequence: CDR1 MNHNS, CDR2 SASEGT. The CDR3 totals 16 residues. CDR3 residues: CASSARDLYSNQPQHF. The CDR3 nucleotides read TGTGCCAGCAGTGCCCGGGACTTATATAGCAATCAGCCCCAGCATTTT.

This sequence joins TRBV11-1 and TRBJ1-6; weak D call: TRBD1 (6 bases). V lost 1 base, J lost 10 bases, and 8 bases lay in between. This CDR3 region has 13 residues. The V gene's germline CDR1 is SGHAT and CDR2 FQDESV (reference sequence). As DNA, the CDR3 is TGTGCCAGCAGCTTAGATGGACAGTCACCCCTCCACTTT. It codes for CASSLDGQSPLHF.

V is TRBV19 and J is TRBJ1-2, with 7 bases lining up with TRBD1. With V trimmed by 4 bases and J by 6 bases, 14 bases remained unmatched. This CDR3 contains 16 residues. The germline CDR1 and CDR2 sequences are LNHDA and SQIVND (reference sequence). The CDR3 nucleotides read TGTGCCAGTAGTACCCGAGGACAGGAATTCGGTGATGGCTACACCTTC. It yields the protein CASSTRGQEFGDGYTF.

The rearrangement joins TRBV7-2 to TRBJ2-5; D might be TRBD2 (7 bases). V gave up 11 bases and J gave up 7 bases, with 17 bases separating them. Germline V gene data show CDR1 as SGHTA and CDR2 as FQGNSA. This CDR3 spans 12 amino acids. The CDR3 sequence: CAWGGGLGTQYF. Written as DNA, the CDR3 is TGTGCCTGGGGGGGCGGACTCGGGACCCAGTACTTC.

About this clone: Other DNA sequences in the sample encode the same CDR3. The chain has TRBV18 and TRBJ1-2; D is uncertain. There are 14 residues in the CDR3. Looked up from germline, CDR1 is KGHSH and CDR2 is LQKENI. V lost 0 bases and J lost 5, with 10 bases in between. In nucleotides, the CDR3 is TGTGCCAGCTCACCACCTAGTTCGCGGTATGGCTACACCTTC. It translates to CASSPPSSRYGYTF.

The CDR3 region has the DNA TGCGCCAGCAGCTTGACCGGGACAGGGAGCGGTGAAGCTTTCTTT. Encoded protein: CASSLTGTGSGEAFF. J is TRBJ1-1 and V is TRBV5-1, with 9 nucleotides matching TRBD1. The junction had 8 bases not matched to a gene; V was cut back by 1 base and J by 7 bases. CDR3 length equals 15 residues. Germline V gene lookup returns CDR1 SGHRS and CDR2 YFSETQ. Complete variable domain (other parts from reference TRBV5-1 and TRBJ1-1): KAGVTQTPRYLIKTRGQQVTLSCSPISGHRSVSWYQQTPGQGLQFLFEYFSETQRNKGNFPGRFSGRQFSNSRSEMNVSTLELGDSALYLCASSLTGTGSGEAFFGQGTRLTVV.

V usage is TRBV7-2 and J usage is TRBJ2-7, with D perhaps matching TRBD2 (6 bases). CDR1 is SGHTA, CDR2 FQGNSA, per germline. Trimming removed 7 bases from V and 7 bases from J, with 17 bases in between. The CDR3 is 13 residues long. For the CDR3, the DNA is TGTGCCAGCACCCTAGGGGTAGGAGGGGAGCAGTACTTC. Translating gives CASTLGVGGEQYF.

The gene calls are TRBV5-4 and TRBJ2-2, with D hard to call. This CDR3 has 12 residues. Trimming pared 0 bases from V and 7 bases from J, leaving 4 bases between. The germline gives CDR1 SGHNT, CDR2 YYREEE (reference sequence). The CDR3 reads CASSLANGELFF. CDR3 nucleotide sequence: TGTGCCAGCAGCTTGGCCAACGGGGAGCTGTTTTTT.

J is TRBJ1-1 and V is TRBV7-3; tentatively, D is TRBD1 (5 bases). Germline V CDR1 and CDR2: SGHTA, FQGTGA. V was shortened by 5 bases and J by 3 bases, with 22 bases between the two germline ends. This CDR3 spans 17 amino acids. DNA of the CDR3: TGTGCCAGCAGCCCCGTCCCGGGACCTACCCGGTACACTGAAGCTTTCTTT. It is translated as CASSPVPGPTRYTEAFF. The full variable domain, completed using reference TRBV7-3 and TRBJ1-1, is GAGVSQTPSNKVTEKGKYVELRCDPISGHTALYWYRQSLGQGPEFLIYFQGTGAADDSGLPNDRFFAVRPEGSVSTLKIQRTERGDSAVYLCASSPVPGPTRYTEAFFGQGTRLTVV.

DNA of the CDR3: TGTGCCAGCAGCGCCGATCGGCGAACTGAAGCTTTCTTT. It specifies CASSADRRTEAFF. The gene calls are TRBV11-3 and TRBJ1-1; no clear D. The V end was cut by 5 bases, the J end by 5 bases, with 12 bases between. The CDR3 covers 13 residues. Germline-derived CDR1 and CDR2 are SGHNT and YENEEA.

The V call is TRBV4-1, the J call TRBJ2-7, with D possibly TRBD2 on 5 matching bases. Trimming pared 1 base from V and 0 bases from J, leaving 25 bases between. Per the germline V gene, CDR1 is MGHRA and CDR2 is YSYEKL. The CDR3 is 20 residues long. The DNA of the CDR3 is TGCGCCAGCAGCCAAGCACCAGGAGACTTCGGAGGAACGAGCTCCTACGAGCAGTACTTC. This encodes CASSQAPGDFGGTSSYEQYF.

The chain's CDR3 is CASSRGTGAHEQYF. For the CDR3, the DNA is TGTGCCAGCAGCCGGGGGACAGGGGCCCACGAGCAGTACTTC. This chain connects TRBV7-2 to TRBJ2-7; 10 bases are a match to TRBD1. From germline, CDR1 is SGHTA and CDR2 FQGNSA. The CDR3 length is 14 residues. V lost 5 bases to trimming and J lost 5 bases; unmatched junction nucleotides: 6.

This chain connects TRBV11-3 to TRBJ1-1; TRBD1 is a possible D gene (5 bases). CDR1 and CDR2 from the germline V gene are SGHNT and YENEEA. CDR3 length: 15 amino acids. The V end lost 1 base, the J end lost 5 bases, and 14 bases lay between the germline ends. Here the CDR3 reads CASSLGVAGRTEAFF. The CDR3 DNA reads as TGTGCCAGCAGCTTAGGGGTTGCAGGGCGGACTGAAGCTTTCTTT.

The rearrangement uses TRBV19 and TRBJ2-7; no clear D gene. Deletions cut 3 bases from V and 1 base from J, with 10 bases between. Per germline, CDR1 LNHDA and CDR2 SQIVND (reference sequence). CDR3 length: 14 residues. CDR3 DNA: TGTGCCAGTAGTATTGTCGGCACGTCCTACGAGCAGTACTTC. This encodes CASSIVGTSYEQYF.

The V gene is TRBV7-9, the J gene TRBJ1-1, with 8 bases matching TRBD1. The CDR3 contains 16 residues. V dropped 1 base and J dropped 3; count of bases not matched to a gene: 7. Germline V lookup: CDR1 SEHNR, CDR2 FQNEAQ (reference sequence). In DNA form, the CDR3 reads TGTGCCAGCAGCTTAGTCGGGACAGGCAGAGACACTGAAGCTTTCTTT. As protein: CASSLVGTGRDTEAFF.